This T cell receptor (beta chain) derives from a study of read filtering for tumor transcriptome and immune sequencing (TCRdb year 2020). In the study overall: The cohort consisted of about 17 male and over twelve female patients, with a mean age of around 66 years and an age range of roughly 45 to 85. By revised international staging, roughly 8 patients were R-ISS I, some 17 were R-ISS II and about 7 were R-ISS III. After DNase treatment, whole-transcriptome libraries were prepared using the TruSeq RNA Access Library Prep Kit. Per sample, about 4.05 to 10.27 million TCR-region mapped reads were obtained with IR-seq, compared with only roughly 80 to 1273 with RNA-seq. Using the same bone marrow samples, the study ran both targeted immune repertoire sequencing and bulk whole-transcriptome sequencing and then compared the TCR repertoires from each method. As a main aim, a read-filtering strategy for immune repertoire data was addressed, with the specific question being whether clonotypes supported by a single read should be removed. What the work shows at the level of the full study, not this receptor alone: In IR-seq, single-read clonotypes were 80% to 90% of clonotypes but around 3.6% of total reads; in RNA-seq they were about three quarters of clonotypes and 35% to 50% of reads. The correlation between IR-seq and RNA-seq shared clonotype proportions was increased by removal of single-read clonotypes. Clonotypes were captured by IR-seq at much higher depth and more reliably than by RNA-seq, and smaller IR-seq throughput was sufficient for identification of most shared clonotypes. The sorted CD138-negative fraction was composed of a mixed bone marrow immune population rather than of purified T cells.

Starting from 350 to 450 ng RNA, TCR libraries were constructed with the Immunoverse kit using molecular barcoded adaptors that cover the alpha/delta and beta/gamma chains. TCR library preparation used the same RNA that went into transcriptome sequencing. TCR libraries were sequenced on an Illumina HiSeq 4000 with 2 x 150 cycles. In the source study's methods: MiXCR aligned TCR reads to human V, D, J and C references and assembled the aligned reads into CDR3 clonotypes, with quality filtering and error correction included. The tcR package in R was used to analyze clonotype counts and gene usage diversity. For inspection of raw mapping reads, RNA-seq reads were mapped by STAR aligner version 2.5.3a onto GRCh37 of the human genome. To test the effect of sequencing depth on detected clonotypes, IR-seq fastq files were randomly downsampled using Seqtk 1.3. Starting from the raw public reads, TCRdb applied fastp trimming at Q25, assembled clones with MiXCR and retained in-frame beta chains. Identical CDR3 protein sequences are pooled into one entry, listed with their most common genes and DNA. For this entry, the V and J calls and clone size follow TCRdb and not the study's own pipeline. For this sample the table gives about 24,000 distinct CDR3 sequences, of which 20% to 25% were detected only once. 45% to 50% of the sample is in the top ten clones.

This clonotype was found a few times. Its target antigen remains unknown. There are no base qualities to consult, and no much larger clone falls within one base. V loses 0 bases, J loses 3 bases, and the germline ends lie 11 bases apart. CDR1 is given as MNHNY and CDR2 as SVGAGI, both from the germline V gene (reference sequence). The CDR3 has 16 amino acids, counting the end cysteine and phenylalanine. Only the CDR3 DNA stays, 48 bases, in frame from base 1. Each patient had bone marrow sampled at the time of active disease. Ficoll-Hypaque density gradient centrifugation was used to isolate bone marrow mononuclear cells. To remove myeloma plasma cells, the cells were labeled with CD138 magnetic microbeads on a MACS separator, and CD138-negative cells were then collected by negative selection. Purity of the isolated cells was checked by flow cytometry on an Attune NxT using CD138 antibodies. Total RNA was extracted using TRIzol reagent and was quantified on a NanoDrop spectrophotometer. Paired RNA-seq and IR-seq were performed on each patient's CD138-negative bone marrow sample.

Sequenced input: a population of CD138-negative cells sorted from bone marrow. The cell subset or site label on this specimen signifies: bone marrow mononuclear cells depleted of CD138+ plasma/myeloma cells by negative magnetic selection. This sequence was found in a donor older than 35 with multiple myeloma. The sequence is built from TRBV6-6 and TRBJ2-2; tentative D gene TRBD1, with 6 bases matching. The CDR3 region reads CASSYSTGKDTGELFF. The bases read TGTGCCAGCAGTTACTCCACAGGGAAGGACACCGGGGAGCTGTTTTTT.